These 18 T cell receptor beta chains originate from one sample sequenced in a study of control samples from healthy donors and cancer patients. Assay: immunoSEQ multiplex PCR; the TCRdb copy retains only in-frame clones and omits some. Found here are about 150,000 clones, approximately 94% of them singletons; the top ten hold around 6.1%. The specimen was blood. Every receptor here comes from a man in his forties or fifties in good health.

This chain's CDR3 is CASSGRFDANTGELFF. The CDR3 bases are TGTGCCAGCAGTGGCCGTTTCGACGCCAACACCGGGGAGCTGTTTTTT. The J gene is TRBJ2-2, the V gene TRBV6-1; no reliable D call. V was shortened by 4 bases and J by 2 bases, with 14 bases between the two germline ends. The length of the CDR3 is 16 residues. Germline V lookup: CDR1 MNHNS, CDR2 SASEGT.

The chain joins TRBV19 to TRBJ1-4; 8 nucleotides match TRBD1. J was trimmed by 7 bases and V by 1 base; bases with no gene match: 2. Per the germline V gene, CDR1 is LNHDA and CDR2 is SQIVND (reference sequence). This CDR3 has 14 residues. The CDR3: CASSIGTGPEKLFF. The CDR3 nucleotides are TGTGCCAGTAGTATAGGGACAGGGCCTGAAAAACTGTTTTTT. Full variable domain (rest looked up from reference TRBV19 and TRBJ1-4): DGGITQSPKYLFRKEGQNVTLSCEQNLNHDAMYWYRQDPGQGLRLIYYSQIVNDFQKGDIAEGYSVSREKKESFPLTVTSAQKNPTAFYLCASSIGTGPEKLFFGSGTQLSVL.

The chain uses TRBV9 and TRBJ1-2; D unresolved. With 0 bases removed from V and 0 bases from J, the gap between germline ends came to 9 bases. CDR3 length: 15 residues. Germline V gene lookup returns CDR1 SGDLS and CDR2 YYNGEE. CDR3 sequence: CASSVARRSNYGYTF. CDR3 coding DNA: TGTGCCAGCAGCGTAGCTCGCAGGTCTAACTATGGCTACACCTTC.

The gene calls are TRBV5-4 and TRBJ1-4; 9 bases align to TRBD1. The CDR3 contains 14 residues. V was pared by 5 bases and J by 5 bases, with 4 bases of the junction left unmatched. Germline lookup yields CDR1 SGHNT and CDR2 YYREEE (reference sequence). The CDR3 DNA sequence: TGTGCCAGCAGATCCGGGACAGGGAATGAAAAACTGTTTTTT. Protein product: CASRSGTGNEKLFF.

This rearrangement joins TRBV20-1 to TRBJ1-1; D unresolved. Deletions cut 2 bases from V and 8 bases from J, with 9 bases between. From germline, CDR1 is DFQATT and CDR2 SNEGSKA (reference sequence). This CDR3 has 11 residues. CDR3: CSARRLEEAFF. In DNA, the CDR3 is TGCAGTGCTAGACGGTTGGAGGAAGCTTTCTTT.

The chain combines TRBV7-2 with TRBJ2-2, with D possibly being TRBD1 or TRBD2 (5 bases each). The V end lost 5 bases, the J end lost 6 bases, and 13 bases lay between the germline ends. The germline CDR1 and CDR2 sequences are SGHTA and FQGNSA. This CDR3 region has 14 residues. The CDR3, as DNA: TGTGCCAGCAGCACCTCCCTGGGGGCCGGGGAGCTGTTTTTT. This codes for CASSTSLGAGELFF.

The CDR3 coding sequence is TGCGCCAGCAGCCAAGTAGATAGGGACGAGCAGTACTTC. This sequence encodes CASSQVDRDEQYF. The chain has TRBV4-1 and TRBJ2-7, with no clear D. Germline V gives CDR1 MGHRA, CDR2 YSYEKL. V was clipped by 1 base and J by 5 bases, with 9 bases between them. CDR3 length: 13 amino acids.

The CDR3 coding sequence is TGTGCCACCGGGGGATATGGAAACACCATATATTTT. As protein: CATGGYGNTIYF. This chain uses TRBV7-2 with TRBJ1-3, with D perhaps matching TRBD1 (5 bases). Germline V gene data show CDR1 as SGHTA and CDR2 as FQGNSA. Deletions cut 10 bases from V and 3 bases from J, with 10 bases between. The CDR3 is 12 amino acids.

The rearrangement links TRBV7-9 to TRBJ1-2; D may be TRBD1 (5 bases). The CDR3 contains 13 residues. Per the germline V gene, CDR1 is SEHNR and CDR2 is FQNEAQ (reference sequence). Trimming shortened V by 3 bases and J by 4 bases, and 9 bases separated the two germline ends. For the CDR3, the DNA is TGTGCCAGCAGCTTTCGGGACCTCTATGGCTACACCTTC. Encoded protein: CASSFRDLYGYTF.

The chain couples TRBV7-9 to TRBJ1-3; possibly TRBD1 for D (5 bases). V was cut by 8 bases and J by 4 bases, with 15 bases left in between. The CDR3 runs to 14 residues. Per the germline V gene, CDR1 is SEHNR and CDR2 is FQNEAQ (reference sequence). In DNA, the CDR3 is TGTGCCAGCCAAAGGGCGGGACTCGGAAACACCATATATTTT. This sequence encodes CASQRAGLGNTIYF.

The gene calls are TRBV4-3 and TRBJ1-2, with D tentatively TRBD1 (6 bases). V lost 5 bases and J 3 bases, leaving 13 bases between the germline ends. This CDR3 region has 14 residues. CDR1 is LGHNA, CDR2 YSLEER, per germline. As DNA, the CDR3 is TGCGCCAGCAGCTTGACAGGCCGAGACTATGGCTACACCTTC. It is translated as CASSLTGRDYGYTF.

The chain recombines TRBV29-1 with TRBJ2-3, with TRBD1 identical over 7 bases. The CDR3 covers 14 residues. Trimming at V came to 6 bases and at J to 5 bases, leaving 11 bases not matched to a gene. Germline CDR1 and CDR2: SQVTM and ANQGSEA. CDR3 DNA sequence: TGCAGCGTCGATGGGACAGCGGACGGAGATACGCAGTATTTT. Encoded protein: CSVDGTADGDTQYF.

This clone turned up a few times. The CDR3 nucleotides are TGTGCCAGCAGCTCGGACACAACCTCCTACAATGAGCAGTTCTTC. Protein product: CASSSDTTSYNEQFF. This chain uses TRBV7-2 with TRBJ2-1; possible D gene TRBD1, 5 bases. Per germline, CDR1 SGHTA and CDR2 FQGNSA. This CDR3 has 15 residues. Deletions cut 4 bases from V and 0 bases from J, with 10 bases between.

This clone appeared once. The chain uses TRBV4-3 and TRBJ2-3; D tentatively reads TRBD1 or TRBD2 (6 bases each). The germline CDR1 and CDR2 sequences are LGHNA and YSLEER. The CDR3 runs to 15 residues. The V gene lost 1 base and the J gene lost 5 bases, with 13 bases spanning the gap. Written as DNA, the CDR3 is TGCGCCAGCAGCCAAGTAAGGGGGGCGGGAGATACGCAGTATTTT. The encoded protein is CASSQVRGAGDTQYF.

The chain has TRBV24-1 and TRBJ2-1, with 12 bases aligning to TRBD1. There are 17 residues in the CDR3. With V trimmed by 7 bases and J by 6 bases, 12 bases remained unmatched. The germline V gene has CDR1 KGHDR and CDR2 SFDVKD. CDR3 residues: CATSPTGGQGAFNEQFF. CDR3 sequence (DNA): TGTGCCACCAGCCCCACGGGGGGACAGGGGGCTTTCAATGAGCAGTTCTTC.

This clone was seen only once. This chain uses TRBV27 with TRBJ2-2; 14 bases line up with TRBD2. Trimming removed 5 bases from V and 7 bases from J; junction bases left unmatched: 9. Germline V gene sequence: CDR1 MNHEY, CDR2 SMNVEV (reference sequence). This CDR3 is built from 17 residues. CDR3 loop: CASSETSGGAFGGELFF. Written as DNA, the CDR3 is TGTGCCAGCAGTGAGACTAGCGGGGGGGCCTTTGGCGGGGAGCTGTTTTTT.

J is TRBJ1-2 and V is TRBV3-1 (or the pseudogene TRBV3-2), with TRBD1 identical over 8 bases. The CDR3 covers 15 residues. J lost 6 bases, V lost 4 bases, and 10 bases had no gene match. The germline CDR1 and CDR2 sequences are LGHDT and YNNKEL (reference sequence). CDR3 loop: CASSPDTGTGNGYTF. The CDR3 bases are TGTGCCAGCAGCCCCGACACAGGGACAGGCAATGGCTACACCTTC.

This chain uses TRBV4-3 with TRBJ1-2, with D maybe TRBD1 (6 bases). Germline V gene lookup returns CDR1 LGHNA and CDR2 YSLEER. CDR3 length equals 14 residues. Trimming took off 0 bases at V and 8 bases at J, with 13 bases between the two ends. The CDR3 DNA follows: TGCGCCAGCAGCCAAGATTCCCGAAGGGGGGGCTACACCTTC. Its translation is CASSQDSRRGGYTF.